One sample yielded the 29 T cell receptor beta chains listed below, sequenced in a study of cytomegalovirus exposure and HLA in healthy donors. Measured with immunoSEQ multiplex PCR; TCRdb has only the in-frame clones, and not every one. The sample holds 90,000 or so clones; 85% are singletons and the top ten take 20% to 25%. The sample taken for sequencing was PBMCs. The receptors derive from a man in his late teens or twenties in good health and CMV-seropositive.

Here the CDR3 reads CASGFPGNEQFF. In DNA form, the CDR3 reads TGTGCTAGTGGTTTCCCAGGGAATGAGCAGTTCTTC. The V and J genes are TRBV12-5 and TRBJ2-1; tentatively, D is TRBD1 (5 bases). Germline CDR1 and CDR2: LGHNT and FRNRAP. Trimming removed 3 bases from V and 7 bases from J, with 7 bases in between. The CDR3 sequence is 12 residues long.

This sequence joins TRBV30 and TRBJ2-2; tentative D call: TRBD2 (6 bases). Trimming took off 5 bases at V and 4 bases at J, with 14 bases between the two ends. The CDR3 is 14 residues long. CDR1 is GTSNPN, CDR2 SVGIG, per germline (reference sequence). The CDR3 spells CAWEAGYGTGELFF. Written as DNA, the CDR3 is TGTGCCTGGGAGGCGGGGTACGGCACCGGGGAGCTGTTTTTT.

The chain combines TRBV30 with TRBJ2-3, with TRBD2 identical over 7 bases. V lost 7 bases and J lost 6; bases outside the gene matches: 10. The germline CDR1 and CDR2 sequences are GTSNPN and SVGIG (reference sequence). This CDR3 region has 13 residues. CDR3 sequence (DNA): TGTGCCTCCGGGGAGGGAGTAGTTGATACGCAGTATTTT. It is translated as CASGEGVVDTQYF.

This chain links TRBV6-4 with TRBJ2-5, with 10 positions matching TRBD2. Germline V gene sequence: CDR1 MRHNA, CDR2 SNTAGT. After removal of 6 bases from V and 3 bases from J, the junction contained 7 bases not matched to a gene. The CDR3 spans 15 residues. The DNA of the CDR3 is TGTGCCAGCAGCCCTAGCGGGAGAGGGGAAGAGACCCAGTACTTC. It specifies CASSPSGRGEETQYF.

This clone was detected once. This rearrangement joins TRBV7-9 to TRBJ1-2, with D possibly matching TRBD1 (5 bases). V dropped 3 bases and J dropped 7 bases, with 9 bases sitting between them. This CDR3 is built from 12 residues. The germline V gene encodes CDR1 SEHNR and CDR2 FQNEAQ (reference sequence). This chain's CDR3 is CASSLSGIGYTF. CDR3 nucleotide sequence: TGTGCCAGCAGCTTGTCAGGGATTGGCTACACCTTC. Supplemented by reference TRBV7-9 and TRBJ1-2, the full variable domain reads DTGVSQNPRHKITKRGQNVTFRCDPISEHNRLYWYRQTLGQGPEFLTYFQNEAQLEKSRLLSDRFSAERPKGSFSTLEIQRTEQGDSAMYLCASSLSGIGYTFGSGTRLTVV.

The chain combines TRBV4-1 with TRBJ2-5; TRBD2 aligns across 10 bases. Unmatched junction bases numbered 12, after V lost 3 bases and J lost 2 bases. This CDR3 region has 18 residues. Per germline, CDR1 MGHRA and CDR2 YSYEKL. CDR3 coding DNA: TGCGCCAGCAGCCACCGGGGCCGACTAGCGGGTAAACAAGAGACCCAGTACTTC. This encodes CASSHRGRLAGKQETQYF.

This rearrangement joins TRBV7-8 to TRBJ2-7; 14 bases agree with TRBD2. Germline CDR1 and CDR2: SGHVS and FQNEAQ. The length of the CDR3 is 15 residues. The trim removed 5 bases at V and 7 bases at J, leaving 7 bases unmatched. DNA of the CDR3: TGTGCCAGCAGCCCGCGACTAGCGGGAGGGCTTGAGCAGTACGTC. Its translation: CASSPRLAGGLEQYV.

The chain carries TRBV4-1 and TRBJ2-4; D might be TRBD2 (6 bases). Germline V gene data show CDR1 as MGHRA and CDR2 as YSYEKL. Trimming stripped 2 bases from V and 1 base from J, with 12 bases between. The CDR3 runs 16 residues. CDR3 protein: CASSQPSAGAKNIQYF. For the CDR3, the DNA is TGCGCCAGCAGCCAACCTTCTGCGGGGGCCAAAAACATTCAGTACTTC.

The chain links TRBV2 to TRBJ1-5; 9 bases fit TRBD1. Germline V gene data show CDR1 as SNHLY and CDR2 as FYNNEI. This CDR3 has 17 amino acids. The trim removed 6 bases at V and 1 base at J, leaving 10 bases unmatched. The chain's CDR3 is CASRPGQGGWSNQPQHF. CDR3 nucleotide sequence: TGTGCCAGCAGACCGGGACAGGGAGGGTGGAGCAATCAGCCCCAGCATTTT.

A few counts support this clone. The chain couples TRBV27 to TRBJ2-7; 9 nucleotides align to TRBD1. Trimming took 5 bases from V and 3 from J; bases not matched to a gene: 2. Germline V lookup: CDR1 MNHEY, CDR2 SMNVEV (reference sequence). CDR3 size: 13 residues. In DNA, the CDR3 is TGTGCCAGCAGTGAGGGACAGGGCTACGAGCAGTACTTC. Translation gives CASSEGQGYEQYF.

This clone was seen a few times. The chain has TRBV4-1 and TRBJ1-5, with TRBD1 matching 7 bases. The germline gives CDR1 MGHRA, CDR2 YSYEKL. This CDR3 is 16 amino acids long. V dropped 0 bases and J dropped 7; count of bases not matched to a gene: 9. CDR3 region: CASSQDSRQGIQPQHF. In DNA form, the CDR3 reads TGCGCCAGCAGCCAAGATTCGCGACAGGGCATCCAGCCCCAGCATTTT.

This chain connects TRBV5-1 to TRBJ2-1; no reliable D call. Trimming removed 0 bases from V and 6 bases from J, with 4 bases in between. There are 12 residues in the CDR3. Germline assignment: CDR1 SGHRS and CDR2 YFSETQ. The CDR3 sequence is CASSLERNEQFF. The CDR3 DNA reads TGCGCCAGCAGCTTGGAGCGCAATGAGCAGTTCTTC.

The chain joins TRBV12-5 to TRBJ1-2; D is unresolved. The CDR3 loop spans 16 amino acids. CDR1 is LGHNT and CDR2 is FRNRAP in the germline V gene. V lost 0 bases, J lost 4 bases, and 15 bases lay in between. For the CDR3, the DNA is TGTGCTAGTGGTTTGGTTCCTCCGGCGAGGAGCTATGGCTACACCTTC. Its protein product is CASGLVPPARSYGYTF.

This clone was recorded only once. The chain combines TRBV4-1 with TRBJ2-7; 11 positions match TRBD1. V lost 1 base and J lost 4; bases outside the gene matches: 3. The CDR3 loop spans 15 amino acids. The germline gives CDR1 MGHRA, CDR2 YSYEKL. Here the CDR3 reads CASSQAGTGGYEQYF. The CDR3 nucleotides read TGCGCCAGCAGCCAAGCGGGGACAGGGGGATACGAGCAGTACTTC.

In its sample, this clone was seen a few times. V gene TRBV5-1 combines with J gene TRBJ1-3; 7 bases agree with TRBD1. CDR3 length: 14 amino acids. J gave up 7 bases and V 4 bases, and 8 bases lay outside the gene matches. Germline V gives CDR1 SGHRS, CDR2 YFSETQ. The CDR3 region is CASSPDRVANTIYF. CDR3 bases: TGCGCCAGCAGCCCCGACAGGGTGGCGAACACCATATATTTT.

The chain employs TRBV7-8 and TRBJ2-3, with TRBD2 identical over 11 bases. The germline V gene encodes CDR1 SGHVS and CDR2 FQNEAQ. This CDR3 comprises 19 residues. V gave up 5 bases and J gave up 0 bases; unmatched junction bases: 13. The CDR3 sequence is CASSATSGTPGFSTDTQYF. The CDR3 DNA is TGTGCCAGCAGCGCGACTAGCGGGACCCCCGGCTTTAGCACAGATACGCAGTATTTT.

The V call is TRBV9, the J call TRBJ2-1; 12 bases map to TRBD2. V lost 4 bases, J lost 2 bases, and 7 bases stayed unmatched. CDR1 is SGDLS, CDR2 YYNGEE, per germline. The CDR3 covers 17 residues. The CDR3 bases are TGTGCCAGCAGCCCCGAGACTAGCGGGAGTCCCTACAATGAGCAGTTCTTC. Translated, it gives CASSPETSGSPYNEQFF.

The chain combines TRBV28 with TRBJ2-5; the match to TRBD1 covers 9 bases. Germline V gives CDR1 MDHEN, CDR2 SYDVKM. This CDR3 comprises 16 residues. V lost 5 bases, J lost 7 bases, and 14 bases stayed unmatched. CDR3 sequence: CASSNKTGTGRATQYF. CDR3 DNA: TGTGCCAGCAGTAACAAAACCGGGACAGGGAGGGCGACCCAGTACTTC.

This chain uses TRBV2 with TRBJ2-2; 10 positions agree with TRBD1. The CDR3 covers 13 residues. V shed 6 bases and J 6 bases; nucleotides not matched to a gene: 1. Germline V gene data show CDR1 as SNHLY and CDR2 as FYNNEI. The CDR3 DNA is TGTGCCAGCAGCGGGACAGGGGCCGGGGAGCTGTTTTTT. Residues: CASSGTGAGELFF.

The rearrangement joins TRBV27 to TRBJ2-7, with 8 bases identical to TRBD1. In germline, CDR1 is MNHEY, CDR2 SMNVEV (reference sequence). J lost 6 bases, V lost 4 bases, and 5 bases had no gene match. The CDR3 contains 13 residues. CDR3: CASSSADRVEQYV. The CDR3 nucleotides read TGTGCCAGCAGTTCCGCGGACAGGGTCGAGCAGTACGTC.

This clone was picked up a small number of times. This chain uses TRBV18 with TRBJ1-1; no firm D call. The germline V gene has CDR1 KGHSH and CDR2 LQKENI. This CDR3 has 14 amino acids. V lost 5 bases to trimming and J lost 2 bases, with 12 bases between them. CDR3 sequence (DNA): TGTGCCAGCTCAGCCCAATCAGGAAACACTGAAGCTTTCTTT. Protein product: CASSAQSGNTEAFF.

The chain couples TRBV10-3 to TRBJ1-5, with 7 bases matching TRBD1. CDR1 is ENHRY, CDR2 SYGVKD, per germline. After removal of 3 bases from V and 5 bases from J, the junction contained 7 bases not matched to a gene. The CDR3 runs 15 residues. CDR3 in DNA: TGTGCCATCAGTGACACAGGGGTCGGCGATCAGCCCCAGCATTTT. Translated: CAISDTGVGDQPQHF.

The genes are TRBV14 and TRBJ2-1, with 7 bases lining up with TRBD2. CDR1 is SGHDN and CDR2 is FVKESK in the germline V gene. There are 14 residues in the CDR3. V lost 4 bases, J lost 8 bases, and 8 bases stayed unmatched. For the CDR3, the DNA is TGTGCCAGCAGCCCTTTTCGGGGGGTCGATGAGCAGTTCTTC. Amino acids: CASSPFRGVDEQFF.

V and J are TRBV7-2 and TRBJ2-1; 14 bases are a match to TRBD2. CDR3 length equals 14 residues. Germline V gene sequence: CDR1 SGHTA, CDR2 FQGNSA. After removal of 5 bases from V and 8 bases from J, the junction contained 2 bases not matched to a gene. This chain's CDR3 is CASSRGLAGDEQFF. Written as DNA, the CDR3 is TGTGCCAGCAGCCGGGGACTAGCGGGAGATGAGCAGTTCTTC.

The chain couples TRBV5-6 to TRBJ1-3, with 11 bases fitting TRBD1. This CDR3 contains 13 residues. The germline CDR1 and CDR2 sequences are SGHDT and YYEEEE. V lost 5 bases, J lost 8 bases, and 3 bases stayed unmatched. Here the CDR3 reads CASRRDRGDTIYF. As DNA, the CDR3 is TGTGCCAGCAGACGGGACAGGGGGGACACCATATATTTT.

Remarks on this clone: Given a far larger clone just one base away, this is likely a sequencing read error. Other DNA sequences in the sample encode the same CDR3. This chain connects TRBV5-1 to TRBJ2-7, with 7 bases lining up with TRBD1. Per the germline V gene, CDR1 is SGHRS and CDR2 is YFSETQ. This CDR3 spans 16 amino acids. Trimming cost V 1 base and J 2 bases; bases outside gene matches: 9. This CDR3 reads CASSLSGRGKTYEQYF. In DNA form, the CDR3 reads TGCGCCAGCAGCTTGAGTGGCAGGGGGAAGACCTACGAGCAGTACTTC.

The V gene is TRBV28, the J gene TRBJ2-7; D not certain. The germline V and J ends were trimmed by 5 bases and 2 bases, with 13 bases remaining between them. The germline CDR1 and CDR2 sequences are MDHEN and SYDVKM. The CDR3 spans 14 residues. This CDR3 is CASSIIARAYEQYF. CDR3 in DNA: TGTGCCAGCAGTATAATAGCCAGAGCCTACGAGCAGTACTTC.

The chain employs TRBV29-1 and TRBJ2-6, with 7 bases identical to TRBD2. CDR3 length equals 18 residues. CDR1 SQVTM and CDR2 ANQGSEA come from the germline V gene. The V gene end was trimmed by 0 bases and the J gene end by 0 bases; junction bases not matched to a gene: 8. The DNA for the CDR3 is TGCAGCGTTGAAGAGGGTAGAGCGGGGTCCTCTGGGGCCAACGTCCTGACTTTC. It specifies CSVEEGRAGSSGANVLTF.

This clone came up a few times. The chain joins TRBV7-3 to TRBJ1-2; D not certain. The CDR3 consists of 13 residues. CDR1 is SGHTA and CDR2 is FQGTGA in the germline V gene. V lost 5 bases to trimming and J lost 2 bases, with 9 bases between them. This CDR3 reads CASSENSNYGYTF. CDR3 DNA: TGTGCCAGCAGCGAAAACTCAAACTATGGCTACACCTTC.